This T cell receptor beta chain was recorded in a study of graft-versus-host responses after intestinal transplantation. Study summary: Multivisceral, liver-intestinal, or isolated intestinal grafts were transplanted into recipients. Uniformly, recipients were administered anti-thymocyte globulin induction with subsequent tacrolimus and steroids for approximately three years. Study results and caveats: GvH clones were identified in recipient marrow, with some first appearing in ileum or blood.

Note on this clone: Its target is unknown.

Method: immunoSEQ multiplex PCR; TCRdb's copy keeps in-frame clones and lacks some. Of 85,000 to 110,000 clones listed, more than 85% are singletons. The CDR3 runs 16 residues. In germline, CDR1 is LNHDA, CDR2 SQIVND (reference sequence). V dropped 3 bases and J dropped 5; count of bases not matched to a gene: 10. This clonotype was sampled from a human donor who received an intestinal transplant. The sample in question was unstimulated CD8+ T cells sorted from spleen or lymph node cells, obtained before intestinal transplant. This rearrangement joins TRBV19 to TRBJ1-1, with 9 nucleotides matching TRBD1. The CDR3 loop reads CASSMGSGTGKTEAFF. CDR3 in DNA: TGTGCCAGTAGTATGGGCTCCGGGACAGGGAAAACTGAAGCTTTCTTT.